The 9 T cell receptor beta chains below come from one sample, sequenced in a study of T-cell reconstitution after alpha-beta-depleted transplantation in children. The authors prepared the TCRbeta library with unique molecular identifiers. TCRdb re-analysed the PCR reads in MiXCR, keeping a single row per CDR3 protein. This sample has about 500,000 distinct CDR3 sequences, with approximately 30% found just once. The sample consisted of PBMCs from the stem cell graft donor, taken from the stem cell graft. The receptors shown here come from a human donor who donated a stem cell graft to a child with aplastic anemia.

This clonotype was detected only a few times. The gene calls are TRBV5-1 and TRBJ2-3; D possibly uses TRBD1 or TRBD2 (5 bases each). The CDR3 has 15 amino acids. The V gene's germline CDR1 is SGHRS and CDR2 YFSETQ. Trimming took 0 bases from V and 0 from J, leaving 8 bases between them. CDR3: CASSLAGRSTDTQYF. The CDR3 coding sequence is TGCGCCAGCAGCTTGGCGGGGCGGAGCACAGATACGCAGTATTTT.

This rearrangement joins TRBV5-1 to TRBJ2-1, with 7 bases fitting TRBD1. The CDR3 is made up of 15 amino acids. Germline trimming cut 0 bases from V and 9 bases from J; bases unmatched to any gene: 9. The germline gives CDR1 SGHRS, CDR2 YFSETQ. CDR3 coding DNA: TGCGCCAGCAGCTTGGGTACAGGGGTTCCGGGTGAGCAGTTCTTC. Its translation: CASSLGTGVPGEQFF.

This clonotype turned up a few times. The V gene is TRBV5-1, the J gene TRBJ1-2, with 7 bases fitting TRBD1. There are 15 residues in the CDR3. Per germline, CDR1 SGHRS and CDR2 YFSETQ. V dropped 4 bases and J dropped 3; count of bases not matched to a gene: 9. CDR3 DNA sequence: TGCGCCAGCAGCCCCTGGGACAGTCCAGACTATGGCTACACCTTC. Protein sequence: CASSPWDSPDYGYTF.

This clonotype came up once. This chain connects TRBV29-1 to TRBJ2-1; TRBD2 matches at 7 bases. Germline lookup yields CDR1 SQVTM and CDR2 ANQGSEA. The V segment lost 5 bases and the J segment 13 bases; nucleotides outside the gene matches: 11. The CDR3 loop spans 12 amino acids. The CDR3 DNA is TGCAGCGTTTTGGGACTAATGGTACAACAGTTCTTC. Translated, it gives CSVLGLMVQQFF.

The V gene is TRBV5-1, the J gene TRBJ1-1; possible D gene TRBD1, 5 bases. CDR3 length: 14 residues. Trimming pared 0 bases from V and 8 bases from J, leaving 14 bases between. CDR1 is SGHRS, CDR2 YFSETQ, per germline. The DNA of the CDR3 is TGCGCCAGCAGCTTGGCCGACAGAGTATCAGAAGCTTTCTTT. This encodes CASSLADRVSEAFF.

V usage is TRBV29-1 and J usage is TRBJ2-3, with 9 bases aligning to TRBD2. This CDR3 comprises 13 residues. Per germline, CDR1 SQVTM and CDR2 ANQGSEA. In nucleotides, the CDR3 is TGCAGTGCATGGGCGGGAGGGCTAGATACGCAGTATTTT. Its translation: CSAWAGGLDTQYF.

This clonotype was seen only a few times. The chain carries TRBV20-1 and TRBJ1-5, with 9 nucleotides matching TRBD1. V lost 6 bases and J lost 11; bases outside the gene matches: 8. The CDR3 has 12 residues. From germline, CDR1 is DFQATT and CDR2 SNEGSKA (reference sequence). The CDR3 protein is CSAGQGTSSQHF. CDR3 DNA sequence: TGCAGTGCAGGACAGGGGACTTCATCCCAGCATTTT.

This clonotype was counted a few times. The CDR3 coding sequence is TGTGCCAGCAGTTTAGCGGGGCCGCCCGCAGATACGCAGTATTTT. This sequence encodes CASSLAGPPADTQYF. The V call is TRBV12-3 or TRBV12-4, the J call TRBJ2-3; tentatively, D is TRBD1 (5 bases). CDR3 size: 15 residues. The germline V and J ends were trimmed by 0 bases and 4 bases, with 11 bases remaining between them.

The chain has TRBV7-8 and TRBJ2-1, with a tentative D call TRBD2 (6 bases). Trimming took 5 bases from V and 10 from J, leaving 18 bases between them. Germline CDR1 is SGHVS and CDR2 is FQNEAQ. This CDR3 is built from 14 residues. CDR3 in amino acids: CASSLNARDWEQFF. The CDR3, as DNA: TGTGCCAGCAGCCTCAATGCTAGGGACTGGGAGCAGTTCTTC.